Listed below are T cell receptor beta chains from one sample, sequenced in a study of OX40 agonist ivuxolimab in advanced cancers. Profiling relied on immunoSEQ multiplex PCR, and the TCRdb table lists in-frame clones only, not all of them. The top ten clones hold 0.25% to 0.3% of a sample with fewer than 120,000 clones, 89% of them seen once. The sequencing used CD4+ or CD8+ T cells sorted from blood, collected in a trial of the OX40 agonist ivuxolimab. The receptors shown here come from an adult with an advanced solid tumor such as melanoma, head and neck, liver or kidney cancer. The CDR3 runs from the conserved cysteine through the conserved F or W. The D gene is left open where the match is weak. Size is stated for part of the rows, as once, few or many counts, or as a class when the clone is expanded.

>NA|TRBV14|TRBJ2-3|TRBD2
TGTGCCAGCAGCCAAGATGTTTGGGCTAGCGGAGGGGCCACAGATACGCAGTATTTT
CASSQDVWASGGATDTQYF
>NA|TRBV30|TRBJ2-3|TRBD2
TGTGCCTGGAGTGGGGGCAAACTAGCGGCTAGCACAGATACGCAGTATTTT
CAWSGGKLAASTDTQYF
>once|TRBV5-4|TRBJ2-7|NA
TGTGCCAGCAGCCCAAGTGGGGGAGGTAGAGAGCAGTACTTC
CASSPSGGGREQYF
>NA|TRBV19|TRBJ2-2|NA
TGTGCCAGTAGCCCCCCGTCGCGGTCCGGGGAGCTGTTTTTT
CASSPPSRSGELFF
>NA|TRBV28|TRBJ2-1|NA
TGTGCCAGCAGTTTAGGACAGCCGGCCTACAATGAGCAGTTCTTC
CASSLGQPAYNEQFF
>NA|TRBV2|TRBJ1-3|NA
TGTGCCAGCTCGTCAACTACTGGAAACACCATATATTTT
CASSSTTGNTIYF
>NA|TRBV5-1|TRBJ2-7|NA
TGCGCCAGCAGCTTTGCCGACTACGAGCAGTACTTC
CASSFADYEQYF
>NA|TRBV19|TRBJ2-7|TRBD1
TGTGCCAGTAGCCCACAGGGGGCCTCCTACGAGCAGTACTTC
CASSPQGASYEQYF
>NA|TRBV5-5|TRBJ1-4|TRBD1
TGTGCCAGCAGCATAACCGGGACAGGTTATGAAAAACTGTTTTTT
CASSITGTGYEKLFF
>NA|TRBV10-3|TRBJ2-2|TRBD2
TGTGCCATCAGTGACCCGGGACTAGCGGGAGTAATTACCGGGGAGCTGTTTTTT
CAISDPGLAGVITGELFF
>NA|TRBV29-1|TRBJ2-1|NA
TGCAGCGTTGACGGTGAAGGGGGTACAACCCTCGACAATGAGCAGTTCTTC
CSVDGEGGTTLDNEQFF
>NA|TRBV5-6|TRBJ2-7|NA
TGTGCCAGCAGCTCCCCCGGGCTGGGTTACGAGCAGTACTTC
CASSSPGLGYEQYF
>NA|TRBV5-6|TRBJ1-1|NA
TGTGCCAGCAGCTTAAAGGGGAGGAGGGCCACTGAAGCTTTCTTT
CASSLKGRRATEAFF
>NA|TRBV9|TRBJ2-3|NA
TGTGCCAGCAGCGTGGGACCTGGGGGCACAGATACGCAGTATTTT
CASSVGPGGTDTQYF
>NA|TRBV6-1|TRBJ2-3|TRBD1
TGTGCCAGCAGCCGGGACAGGGAAGCAGATACGCAGTATTTT
CASSRDREADTQYF
>NA|TRBV5-3|TRBJ2-1|NA
TGTGCCAGACCCAAACCCGGGAGAGCCTCCTACAATGAGCAGTTCTTC
CARPKPGRASYNEQFF
>NA|TRBV15|TRBJ1-5|NA
TGTGCCACCAGCAGAGTCCAGGGAATTTGGCAGCCCCAGCATTTT
CATSRVQGIWQPQHF
>few|TRBV4-1|TRBJ1-2|NA
TGCGCCAGCAGCCAAGCCTTGGGGGTAGGCTATGGCTACACCTTC
CASSQALGVGYGYTF
>NA|TRBV10-3|TRBJ1-5|NA
TGTGCCATCAGTGAGTTGGGGGGTGTTAGCAATCAGCCCCAGCATTTT
CAISELGGVSNQPQHF
>NA|TRBV10-3|TRBJ2-5|NA
TGTGCCATCAGTGATCGGGCGGGTTCGAGGCAAGAGACCCAGTACTTC
CAISDRAGSRQETQYF
>NA|TRBV19|TRBJ2-7|TRBD1
TGTGCCACCGTCGACAGGGGCTACGAGCAGTACTTC
CATVDRGYEQYF
>NA|TRBV7-2|TRBJ2-1|TRBD1
TGTGCCAGCAGCAACCGGGACAGGATCGACAATGAGCAGTTCTTC
CASSNRDRIDNEQFF
>NA|TRBV7-2|TRBJ2-4|NA
TGTGCCAGCCCCAACGGGCACAGTCTAGCCAAAAACATTCAGTACTTC
CASPNGHSLAKNIQYF
>NA|TRBV5-5|TRBJ2-2|NA
TGTGCCAGCAGCTTGGCCAAAAGCCCCGGGGAGCTGTTTTTT
CASSLAKSPGELFF
>NA|TRBV7-9|TRBJ2-3|NA
TGTGCCAGCAGCCCGCCCAAGGGACGGACCACAGATACGCAGTATTTT
CASSPPKGRTTDTQYF
>NA|TRBV19|TRBJ1-3|NA
TGTGCCAGTAGTAACCGGGGACGGCAGAGCTCTGGAAACACCATATATTTT
CASSNRGRQSSGNTIYF
>NA|TRBV2|TRBJ1-5|NA
TGTGCCAGCAGTTTTTCAGGGAGCAGTCAGCCCCAGCATTTT
CASSFSGSSQPQHF
>once|TRBV28|TRBJ1-5|TRBD1
TGTGCCAGCACCCCGCAGGGGGCGTGGAATCAGCCCCAGCATTTT
CASTPQGAWNQPQHF